The source of this TCR beta chain is a study of T cell responses to AZD1222 COVID-19 vaccine. A remark on this clone: At one boundary the junction diverges from the germline segment, which might be a read error.

Per germline, CDR1 LNHDA and CDR2 SQIVND (reference sequence). CDR3 size: 14 residues. The table came from immunoSEQ multiplex PCR; TCRdb's copy has only in-frame clones and leaves some out. The table lists tens of thousands of clones, about 88% of them singletons. The sample consisted of peripheral blood, taken 28 days after the second AZD1222 dose. The sequence derives from an adult who received the AZD1222 COVID-19 vaccine. V is TRBV19 and J is TRBJ1-5, with D possibly TRBD1 on 5 matching bases. The CDR3 nucleotides are TGTGCCAATAGTAGTCAGGGTAGCAATCAGCCCCAGCATTTT. Translated: CANSSQGSNQPQHF.